Shown below are 30 T cell receptor beta chains from a single sample sequenced in a study of technical replicates of blood from a few donors. Generated by immunoSEQ multiplex PCR, the TCRdb table keeps only in-frame clones and is missing some. Of 76,000 or so clones listed, 91% were seen once; the top ten hold about 0.25%. Sample: T cells isolated from PBMCs. The receptors were sampled from a human donor in good health.

V gene TRBV7-9 combines with J gene TRBJ2-7, with D possibly matching TRBD1 (6 bases). The germline V gene has CDR1 SEHNR and CDR2 FQNEAQ (reference sequence). The V and J ends lost 4 bases and 3 bases respectively, with 22 bases between them. The CDR3 length is 17 residues. CDR3 nucleotides: TGTGCCAGCAGCTCCGACCCGCTATGGACAGACTTCTACGAGCAGTACTTC. This gives the protein CASSSDPLWTDFYEQYF.

The chain uses TRBV5-6 and TRBJ1-2, with D maybe TRBD1 (6 bases). V was cut by 4 bases and J by 3 bases, with 16 bases left in between. Germline values: CDR1 SGHDT, CDR2 YYEEEE. The CDR3 extends over 15 amino acids. The CDR3 DNA is TGTGCCAGCAGCACGGACAGCCTATACGACTATGGCTACACCTTC. Amino acid sequence: CASSTDSLYDYGYTF.

The chain joins TRBV9 to TRBJ2-3; 11 positions agree with TRBD2. In germline, CDR1 is SGDLS, CDR2 YYNGEE. The length of the CDR3 is 16 residues. Trimming at V came to 0 bases and at J to 4 bases, leaving 4 bases not matched to a gene. The CDR3 is CASSVGTSGGSDTQYF. CDR3 nucleotide sequence: TGTGCCAGCAGCGTAGGAACTAGCGGGGGATCAGATACGCAGTATTTT.

The chain carries TRBV19 and TRBJ2-7; 10 bases agree with TRBD1. The CDR3 has 16 residues. Germline loops: CDR1 LNHDA, CDR2 SQIVND (reference sequence). Trimming took 1 base from V and 2 from J; bases not matched to a gene: 5. This CDR3 reads CASSIGDRGFPYEQYF. CDR3 nucleotides: TGTGCCAGTAGTATAGGGGACAGGGGTTTTCCCTACGAGCAGTACTTC.

The V and J genes are TRBV13 and TRBJ1-5; D unclear. Germline V gene data show CDR1 as PRHDT and CDR2 as FYEKMQ (reference sequence). CDR3 length: 12 amino acids. Deletions cut 5 bases from V and 6 bases from J, with 8 bases between. The CDR3 spells CASSRLGQPQHF. The CDR3 DNA follows: TGTGCCAGCAGCCGCCTAGGTCAGCCCCAGCATTTT. The whole variable domain, filled in from reference TRBV13 and TRBJ1-5, reads AAGVIQSPRHLIKEKRETATLKCYPIPRHDTVYWYQQGPGQDPQFLISFYEKMQSDKGSIPDRFSAQQFSDYHSELNMSSLELGDSALYFCASSRLGQPQHFGDGTRLSIL.

The rearrangement joins TRBV12-5 to TRBJ1-5, with D perhaps matching TRBD1 (5 bases). CDR3 length: 14 amino acids. The germline gives CDR1 LGHNT, CDR2 FRNRAP. Trimming removed 5 bases at V and 4 bases at J, with 12 bases between. The CDR3 region is CASGINQGNQPQHF. For the CDR3, the DNA is TGTGCTAGTGGTATAAATCAGGGAAATCAGCCCCAGCATTTT. Drawing the rest from reference TRBV12-5 and TRBJ1-5, the complete variable domain is DARVTQTPRHKVTEMGQEVTMRCQPILGHNTVFWYRQTMMQGLELLAYFRNRAPLDDSGMPKDRFSAEMPDATLATLKIQPSEPRDSAVYFCASGINQGNQPQHFGDGTRLSIL.

V is TRBV18 and J is TRBJ1-5; D is unresolved. The germline CDR1 and CDR2 sequences are KGHSH and LQKENI. Trimming pared 0 bases from V and 0 bases from J, leaving 9 bases between. The CDR3 loop spans 16 amino acids. In nucleotides, the CDR3 is TGTGCCAGCTCACCACCGGGAGGGAATAGCAATCAGCCCCAGCATTTT. The encoded protein is CASSPPGGNSNQPQHF.

The chain uses TRBV7-3 and TRBJ2-1; 10 bases are shared with TRBD2. V was pared by 4 bases and J by 6 bases, with 0 bases of the junction left unmatched. The length of the CDR3 is 13 residues. Germline V gene data show CDR1 as SGHTA and CDR2 as FQGTGA. CDR3 region: CASSWTSGNEQFF. The DNA for the CDR3 is TGTGCCAGCAGCTGGACTAGCGGCAATGAGCAGTTCTTC.

This chain uses TRBV5-1 with TRBJ2-1; 7 nucleotides agree with TRBD1. Per the germline V gene, CDR1 is SGHRS and CDR2 is YFSETQ. The trim removed 3 bases at V and 10 bases at J, leaving 10 bases unmatched. The CDR3 extends over 14 amino acids. CDR3 loop: CASSSVTGFREQFF. The CDR3 bases are TGCGCCAGCAGCTCCGTGACAGGGTTTCGGGAGCAGTTCTTC.

This chain links TRBV5-1 with TRBJ2-5; 8 bases match TRBD1. The CDR3 sequence is 14 residues long. V shed 6 bases, J shed 0 bases, and the junction held 4 bases outside the gene matches. Germline loops: CDR1 SGHRS, CDR2 YFSETQ. The CDR3 sequence: CASNRDRYQETQYF. As DNA, the CDR3 is TGCGCCAGCAACCGGGACAGGTACCAAGAGACCCAGTACTTC.

In DNA form, the CDR3 reads TGTGCCAGCAGCTTGTTTTCCCAGGGAGGGGAGCTGTTTTTT. Amino acids: CASSLFSQGGELFF. V and J are TRBV5-4 and TRBJ2-2; a weak D match, TRBD1 (5 bases). Per the germline V gene, CDR1 is SGHNT and CDR2 is YYREEE (reference sequence). This CDR3 spans 14 amino acids. V was shortened by 1 base and J by 8 bases, with 12 bases between the two germline ends.

This chain joins TRBV13 and TRBJ2-7; TRBD1 aligns across 9 bases. V shed 4 bases and J 4 bases; nucleotides not matched to a gene: 2. This CDR3 is 13 amino acids long. Germline V gene sequence: CDR1 PRHDT, CDR2 FYEKMQ (reference sequence). DNA of the CDR3: TGTGCCAGCAGCTCCGGGACAGGGTACGAGCAGTACTTC. Translating gives CASSSGTGYEQYF.

V is TRBV7-2 and J is TRBJ2-1, with TRBD1 matching 9 bases. The CDR3 runs 17 residues. J lost 5 bases, V lost 4 bases, and 12 bases had no gene match. Per germline, CDR1 SGHTA and CDR2 FQGNSA. The chain's CDR3 is CASSSYRDRVIHNEQFF. The CDR3 DNA reads as TGTGCCAGCAGCTCGTACCGGGACAGGGTTATCCACAATGAGCAGTTCTTC.

The chain combines TRBV19 with TRBJ1-1, with TRBD1 matching over 7 bases. Germline V gene lookup returns CDR1 LNHDA and CDR2 SQIVND (reference sequence). The CDR3 contains 16 residues. The ends lost 3 bases at V and 4 bases at J; junction bases unmatched: 11. CDR3 in DNA: TGTGCCAGTAGTATCATTGGCAGGGGGATTGGCACTGAAGCTTTCTTT. Its protein is CASSIIGRGIGTEAFF.

Remarks on this clone: The same CDR3 can be traced to other DNA sequences in this sample. Here the CDR3 DNA reads TGCGCCAGCAGCTTGGGACAGGGCGCAGATACGCAGTATTTT. It translates to CASSLGQGADTQYF. The V call is TRBV5-1, the J call TRBJ2-3; 7 bases fit TRBD1. In germline, CDR1 is SGHRS, CDR2 YFSETQ. Trimming cost V 0 bases and J 4 bases; bases outside gene matches: 2. This CDR3 contains 14 residues.

The CDR3 nucleotides read TGTGCCAGCAGTTTCCGAGTCCCCCGAACCGGGGAGCTGTTTTTT. This translates into CASSFRVPRTGELFF. The genes are TRBV28 and TRBJ2-2; D not resolved. Trimming left V 3 bases short and J 5 bases short, with 13 bases between. Germline V gene sequence: CDR1 MDHEN, CDR2 SYDVKM. CDR3 length: 15 residues. The variable domain in full, with the rest retrieved from reference TRBV28 and TRBJ2-2, is DVKVTQSSRYLVKRTGEKVFLECVQDMDHENMFWYRQDPGLGLRLIYFSYDVKMKEKGDIPEGYSVSREKKERFSLILESASTNQTSMYLCASSFRVPRTGELFFGEGSRLTVL.

J is TRBJ1-5 and V is TRBV19; 7 positions match TRBD1. This CDR3 is built from 16 residues. Trimming removed 0 bases from V and 2 bases from J; junction bases left unmatched: 4. Per germline, CDR1 LNHDA and CDR2 SQIVND (reference sequence). In nucleotides, the CDR3 is TGTGCCAGTAGTATAGAAAGGGGGCAGGGCAATCAGCCCCAGCATTTT. Amino acids: CASSIERGQGNQPQHF.

The V gene is TRBV9, the J gene TRBJ1-1; the D is unclear. Germline V lookup: CDR1 SGDLS, CDR2 YYNGEE. Deletions cut 0 bases from V and 8 bases from J, with 5 bases between. The CDR3 covers 11 residues. CDR3 amino acids: CASSVGREAFF. CDR3 nucleotide sequence: TGTGCCAGCAGCGTAGGGCGGGAAGCTTTCTTT.

Comments on this clone: Other DNA sequences in this sample translate to the same CDR3. V is TRBV28 and J is TRBJ2-7; D remains ambiguous. CDR3 length: 12 amino acids. Per the germline V gene, CDR1 is MDHEN and CDR2 is SYDVKM. V was shortened by 3 bases and J by 3 bases, with 6 bases between the two germline ends. CDR3 in DNA: TGTGCCAGCAGTTTCCAAAACTACGAGCAGTACTTC. This translates into CASSFQNYEQYF.

J is TRBJ1-2 and V is TRBV6-5; D call uncertain. Trimming stripped 0 bases from V and 3 bases from J, with 11 bases between. CDR1 is MNHEY, CDR2 SVGAGI, per germline. There are 15 residues in the CDR3. The DNA for the CDR3 is TGTGCCAGCAGTTACTCCTCTGCGGCGGACTATGGCTACACCTTC. As protein: CASSYSSAADYGYTF.

The chain joins TRBV7-8 to TRBJ1-3; D is ambiguous. Germline V lookup: CDR1 SGHVS, CDR2 FQNEAQ. This CDR3 region has 18 residues. Trimming cost V 3 bases and J 4 bases, with 22 bases left between them. The CDR3 sequence is CASSFRQAVGLSGNTIYF. CDR3 DNA: TGTGCCAGCAGCTTCCGTCAGGCAGTCGGATTAAGCGGAAACACCATATATTTT.

This clone was seen a handful of times. The V call is TRBV7-9, the J call TRBJ1-2, with a possible D match to TRBD1 (6 bases). V was cut by 5 bases and J by 4 bases, with 17 bases left in between. This CDR3 is 15 amino acids long. Germline loops: CDR1 SEHNR, CDR2 FQNEAQ (reference sequence). CDR3 nucleotide sequence: TGTGCCAGCAGCCTTAGACAGGATCCCTCCTATGGCTACACCTTC. This encodes CASSLRQDPSYGYTF.

The chain uses TRBV6-5 and TRBJ2-7; 8 bases are a match to TRBD2. CDR1 is MNHEY, CDR2 SVGAGI, per germline. This CDR3 is built from 14 residues. The V segment lost 5 bases and the J segment 5 bases; nucleotides outside the gene matches: 8. The CDR3, as DNA: TGTGCCAGCAGTCGATCGACTAGCGAGGACGAGCAGTACTTC. The encoded protein is CASSRSTSEDEQYF.

The V and J genes are TRBV5-4 and TRBJ2-7; 8 bases match TRBD2. From germline, CDR1 is SGHNT and CDR2 YYREEE (reference sequence). The CDR3 is made up of 13 amino acids. V dropped 4 bases and J dropped 5; count of bases not matched to a gene: 5. CDR3 sequence (DNA): TGTGCCAGCAGCCCGGGAGGGCCCAACGAGCAGTACTTC. Encoded protein: CASSPGGPNEQYF. The whole variable domain, filled in from reference TRBV5-4 and TRBJ2-7, reads ETGVTQSPTHLIKTRGQQVTLRCSSQSGHNTVSWYQQALGQGPQFIFQYYREEENGRGNFPPRFSGLQFPNYSSELNVNALELDDSALYLCASSPGGPNEQYFGPGTRLTVT.

The V gene is TRBV10-2, the J gene TRBJ2-7, with a possible D match to TRBD2 (6 bases). This CDR3 region has 15 residues. Trimming removed 7 bases from V and 1 base from J, with 17 bases in between. In germline, CDR1 is WSHSY, CDR2 SAAADI. The DNA of the CDR3 is TGCGCCAGCACCACCCCGACTAGGACATCCTACGAGCAGTACTTC. It yields the protein CASTTPTRTSYEQYF.

This chain joins TRBV5-1 and TRBJ2-2; D is possibly TRBD2 (5 bases). V was shortened by 2 bases and J by 4 bases, with 9 bases between the two germline ends. Germline assignment: CDR1 SGHRS and CDR2 YFSETQ. The CDR3 spans 14 residues. The CDR3 reads CASSFPSGTGELFF. The CDR3, as DNA: TGCGCCAGCAGCTTTCCCAGCGGCACCGGGGAGCTGTTTTTT.

CDR3 amino acids: CASSDSPYEQYF. CDR3 DNA sequence: TGTGCCAGCAGTGACTCCCCTTACGAGCAGTACTTC. The chain links TRBV6-4 to TRBJ2-7; no definite D call. Germline V gene lookup returns CDR1 MRHNA and CDR2 SNTAGT. Trimming stripped 0 bases from V and 4 bases from J, with 4 bases between. The CDR3 is made up of 12 amino acids.

The chain links TRBV10-3 to TRBJ1-3; D possibly corresponds to TRBD1 (5 bases). The germline V gene has CDR1 ENHRY and CDR2 SYGVKD. Trimming stripped 8 bases from V and 4 bases from J, with 12 bases between. The CDR3 totals 13 residues. This CDR3 reads CAIGTGRGNTIYF. The CDR3 DNA is TGTGCCATCGGCACAGGAAGGGGAAACACCATATATTTT.

This clone has only one observation. The V call is TRBV7-9, the J call TRBJ2-7, with D possibly matching TRBD1 (5 bases). Trimming removed 0 bases from V and 0 bases from J, with 9 bases in between. Per the germline V gene, CDR1 is SEHNR and CDR2 is FQNEAQ (reference sequence). The CDR3 loop spans 15 amino acids. The CDR3 here is CASSLAQGFSYEQYF. The CDR3 bases are TGTGCCAGCAGCTTAGCTCAGGGCTTCTCCTACGAGCAGTACTTC.

The V gene is TRBV5-1, the J gene TRBJ1-1, with 8 positions matching TRBD1. Germline CDR1 SGHRS, CDR2 YFSETQ. CDR3 length: 14 residues. V trimming: 4 bases; J trimming: 11 bases; junction bases outside the gene matches: 13. DNA of the CDR3: TGCGCCAGCAGCCCCCAGGGGACAGGATCAACGGCTTTCTTT. Protein product: CASSPQGTGSTAFF.